One and the same sample provided the 29 T cell receptor beta chains below, sequenced in a study of vaccination effects on CD4 cells after COVID-19. ViraFEST used viral peptide pools to expand antigen-specific CD4+ T cells before sequencing. Isolating CD4+ T cells followed about 11 days of culture. Documented for the person is a PCR-confirmed SARS-CoV-2 infection occurring between March and December 2020. Their antigen targets remain unknown. TCRdb's copy holds only in-frame clones and misses some; the assay was immunoSEQ multiplex PCR. The sample holds tens of thousands of clones, around 78% seen once. This material consisted of CD4+ T cells from PBMCs cultured with a peptide pool, taken before COVID-19 vaccination. All receptors come from a human donor who had a prior SARS-CoV-2 infection.

The chain uses TRBV11-2 and TRBJ2-5; D not certain. Trimming cost V 0 bases and J 7 bases, with 12 bases left between them. The CDR3 consists of 14 residues. Germline CDR1 SGHAT, CDR2 FQNNGV. CDR3 in DNA: TGTGCCAGCAGCTTAGAGGTGGGCTGGGGGACCCAGTACTTC. Its translation is CASSLEVGWGTQYF.

The J gene is TRBJ2-6, the V gene TRBV5-1; no reliable D call. V lost 0 bases to trimming and J lost 0 bases, with 10 bases between them. The CDR3 contains 17 residues. The V gene's germline CDR1 is SGHRS and CDR2 YFSETQ. The CDR3 sequence: CASSLGLESSGANVLTF. CDR3 nucleotide sequence: TGCGCCAGCAGCTTGGGTCTCGAAAGCTCTGGGGCCAACGTCCTGACTTTC.

The V and J genes are TRBV9 and TRBJ1-2, with D possibly TRBD1 on 6 matching bases. The germline V gene encodes CDR1 SGDLS and CDR2 YYNGEE. V shed 0 bases and J shed 3 bases, with 15 bases lying between them. This CDR3 comprises 16 residues. The CDR3 DNA reads TGTGCCAGCAGCGTAGCTTTCGGGGGGCTGGACTATGGCTACACCTTC. It yields the protein CASSVAFGGLDYGYTF.

The genes are TRBV7-2 and TRBJ2-2; D not resolved. Looked up from germline, CDR1 is SGHTA and CDR2 is FQGNSA. The CDR3 loop spans 15 amino acids. With 5 bases removed from V and 6 bases from J, the gap between germline ends came to 16 bases. The CDR3 bases are TGTGCCAGCAGCCCCCAAGCCCCCACCGCCGGGGAGCTGTTTTTT. Protein product: CASSPQAPTAGELFF.

The chain combines TRBV30 with TRBJ2-7; 10 bases match TRBD1. The germline V gene encodes CDR1 GTSNPN and CDR2 SVGIG (reference sequence). V trimming: 3 bases; J trimming: 4 bases; junction bases outside the gene matches: 9. There are 15 residues in the CDR3. CDR3 sequence reads: CAWSRPGTGAYEQYF. The CDR3 bases are TGTGCCTGGAGCCGCCCCGGGACAGGGGCGTACGAGCAGTACTTC. The whole variable domain, remainder taken from reference TRBV30 and TRBJ2-7, is SQTIHQWPATLVQPVGSPLSLECTVEGTSNPNLYWYRQAAGRGLQLLFYSVGIGQISSEVPQNLSASRPQDRQFILSSKKLLLSDSGFYLCAWSRPGTGAYEQYFGPGTRLTVT.

Only one count was recorded for this clone. The rearrangement links TRBV2 to TRBJ2-3; D gene ambiguous. Trimming left V 4 bases short and J 4 bases short, with 12 bases between. The germline CDR1 and CDR2 sequences are SNHLY and FYNNEI. CDR3 size: 14 residues. The CDR3, as DNA: TGTGCCAGCAGTGCTAGTAGTAGGGCAGATACGCAGTATTTT. This sequence encodes CASSASSRADTQYF.

The DNA of the CDR3 is TGTGCCAGCAGCTTGGAGGCGGGATACCCCTACGAGCAGTACTTC. It translates to CASSLEAGYPYEQYF. The V and J genes are TRBV5-4 and TRBJ2-7; perhaps TRBD2 as D (6 bases). The V end lost 0 bases, the J end lost 2 bases, and 12 bases lay between the germline ends. The CDR3 contains 15 residues. The germline gives CDR1 SGHNT, CDR2 YYREEE (reference sequence).

On this clone: Relative to the germline gene, one junction end is altered; a read error may explain this. The CDR3, as DNA: TGCTCTAGCGGGAGAAGAGGGGAGCTGTTTTTT. Translation gives CSSGRRGELFF. The chain uses TRBV19 and TRBJ2-2, with 10 bases identical to TRBD2. From germline, CDR1 is LNHDA and CDR2 SQIVND (reference sequence). The CDR3 consists of 11 residues.

The chain links TRBV27 to TRBJ2-1; D not certain. V dropped 5 bases and J dropped 10 bases, with 15 bases sitting between them. Germline V gene sequence: CDR1 MNHEY, CDR2 SMNVEV (reference sequence). CDR3 length: 13 amino acids. Written as DNA, the CDR3 is TGTGCCAGCAGTCCCAGACCGTTGGGGGAGCAGTTCTTC. It specifies CASSPRPLGEQFF.

The chain uses TRBV12-5 and TRBJ1-1; D gene ambiguous. The germline V gene has CDR1 LGHNT and CDR2 FRNRAP. Trimming removed 3 bases at V and 1 base at J, with 15 bases between. The CDR3 loop spans 16 amino acids. CDR3 DNA: TGTGCTAGTGGTTTTTACCCGGGATTGAGGAACACTGAAGCTTTCTTT. Translating it yields CASGFYPGLRNTEAFF.

The chain employs TRBV2 and TRBJ1-2; D call uncertain. The CDR3 has 13 residues. The germline V gene encodes CDR1 SNHLY and CDR2 FYNNEI. V gave up 3 bases and J gave up 1 base, with 6 bases separating them. The CDR3 DNA reads as TGTGCCAGCAGTGACAGGAATAACTATGGCTACACCTTC. It specifies CASSDRNNYGYTF.

This clone has more than one count but fewer than ten. The chain couples TRBV5-1 to TRBJ2-7; perhaps TRBD1 as D (6 bases). V gave up 0 bases and J gave up 3 bases, with 25 bases separating them. Germline loops: CDR1 SGHRS, CDR2 YFSETQ. The CDR3 has 19 residues. The chain's CDR3 is CASSLGASGHFWTGYEQYF. In DNA form, the CDR3 reads TGCGCCAGCAGCTTGGGCGCATCGGGACACTTTTGGACGGGCTACGAGCAGTACTTC.

This clone was counted only a few times. This rearrangement joins TRBV19 to TRBJ2-2; no clear D. This CDR3 contains 14 residues. Looked up from germline, CDR1 is LNHDA and CDR2 is SQIVND (reference sequence). V dropped 5 bases and J dropped 0 bases, with 7 bases sitting between them. CDR3 amino acids: CASSRTPNTGELFF. CDR3 DNA sequence: TGTGCCAGTAGTCGGACCCCGAACACCGGGGAGCTGTTTTTT.

J is TRBJ1-1 and V is TRBV9, with D maybe TRBD1 (6 bases). The length of the CDR3 is 13 residues. Germline V gene sequence: CDR1 SGDLS, CDR2 YYNGEE. The V and J ends lost 8 bases and 1 base respectively, with 12 bases between them. The CDR3 loop is CASNRGQNTEAFF. CDR3 DNA sequence: TGTGCCAGTAACCGGGGACAGAACACTGAAGCTTTCTTT.

CDR3 amino acids: CASSLVGGTISDEQFF. The CDR3 DNA sequence: TGTGCCAGCAGCTTAGTGGGGGGGACTATTTCCGATGAGCAGTTCTTC. The chain joins TRBV11-2 to TRBJ2-1, with 7 bases that match TRBD2. The V gene end was trimmed by 1 base and the J gene end by 8 bases; junction bases not matched to a gene: 11. The CDR3 sequence is 16 residues long. Germline V gene lookup returns CDR1 SGHAT and CDR2 FQNNGV.

The chain couples TRBV10-3 to TRBJ1-1, with D possibly matching TRBD1 (6 bases). Trimming shortened V by 8 bases and J by 4 bases, and 20 bases separated the two germline ends. This CDR3 comprises 15 residues. In germline, CDR1 is ENHRY, CDR2 SYGVKD. The CDR3 loop reads CAIGKPEGGTTEAFF. The DNA of the CDR3 is TGTGCCATCGGCAAGCCAGAGGGGGGGACCACTGAAGCTTTCTTT.

This sequence joins TRBV11-2 and TRBJ2-7; perhaps TRBD2 as D (5 bases). CDR1 SGHAT and CDR2 FQNNGV come from the germline V gene. Trimming shortened V by 0 bases and J by 3 bases, and 9 bases separated the two germline ends. There are 14 residues in the CDR3. The CDR3 DNA reads as TGTGCCAGCAGCTTAGATGAGGGTTTCTACGAGCAGTACTTC. Amino acid sequence: CASSLDEGFYEQYF.

The chain links TRBV5-4 to TRBJ2-4, with D possibly matching TRBD2 (6 bases). Germline assignment: CDR1 SGHNT and CDR2 YYREEE (reference sequence). V was shortened by 1 base and J by 5 bases, with 16 bases between the two germline ends. The CDR3 totals 16 residues. The CDR3 region is CASSLRQGGGENIQYF. In DNA, the CDR3 is TGTGCCAGCAGCTTGCGGCAGGGAGGCGGGGAAAACATTCAGTACTTC.

This rearrangement joins TRBV2 to TRBJ1-1; D may be TRBD1 (5 bases). The CDR3 has 14 residues. V was cut by 7 bases and J by 6 bases, with 18 bases left in between. Germline V lookup: CDR1 SNHLY, CDR2 FYNNEI. CDR3 coding DNA: TGTGCCAGCATAGCTTTTCGGGGGAGGTCTGAAGCTTTCTTT. Protein product: CASIAFRGRSEAFF.

The chain recombines TRBV25-1 with TRBJ2-7; D may be TRBD1 (6 bases). Trimming took off 5 bases at V and 4 bases at J, with 12 bases between the two ends. CDR3 length: 13 residues. CDR1 MGHDK and CDR2 SYGVNS come from the germline V gene. CDR3 residues: CASSLGDIYEQYF. CDR3 coding DNA: TGTGCCAGCAGTCTGGGGGACATTTACGAGCAGTACTTC.

This chain links TRBV4-1 with TRBJ2-7; D is perhaps TRBD1 (5 bases). The CDR3 is 14 residues long. From germline, CDR1 is MGHRA and CDR2 YSYEKL. V was pared by 0 bases and J by 4 bases, with 10 bases between. The CDR3 sequence is CASSQDWGRYEQYF. In DNA form, the CDR3 reads TGCGCCAGCAGCCAAGATTGGGGCCGGTACGAGCAGTACTTC.

The rearrangement uses TRBV5-1 and TRBJ2-1; either TRBD1 or TRBD2 may supply D (5 bases each). Trimming took 3 bases from V and 10 from J, leaving 17 bases between them. Germline CDR1 reads SGHRS; CDR2 reads YFSETQ. There are 14 residues in the CDR3. CDR3 sequence: CASSSRDVAQEQFF. The CDR3 DNA is TGCGCCAGCAGCTCCCGGGACGTTGCTCAGGAGCAGTTCTTC.

This clone appeared a single time. This sequence joins TRBV7-8 and TRBJ2-2; 12 nucleotides agree with TRBD2. CDR1 SGHVS and CDR2 FQNEAQ come from the germline V gene. CDR3 length: 18 amino acids. J was trimmed by 6 bases and V by 5 bases; bases with no gene match: 13. The CDR3 is CASSARSLAGGPPGELFF. DNA for the CDR3: TGTGCCAGCAGCGCCCGGTCCCTAGCGGGAGGGCCCCCCGGGGAGCTGTTTTTT.

DNA for the CDR3: TGTGCCAGCAGCTTCCGGAGGCCGCGTTACGAGCAGTACTTC. Amino acids: CASSFRRPRYEQYF. The V call is TRBV11-2, the J call TRBJ2-7, with D possibly matching TRBD2 (5 bases). Germline V gives CDR1 SGHAT, CDR2 FQNNGV. The CDR3 contains 14 residues. Trimming removed 3 bases from V and 4 bases from J, with 13 bases in between.

The CDR3 loop reads CSASVSGSYNEQFF. In DNA form, the CDR3 reads TGCAGTGCTAGTGTTAGCGGGAGTTACAATGAGCAGTTCTTC. This sequence joins TRBV20-1 and TRBJ2-1, with 9 bases aligning to TRBD2. In germline, CDR1 is DFQATT, CDR2 SNEGSKA (reference sequence). This CDR3 comprises 14 residues. The ends lost 3 bases at V and 4 bases at J; junction bases unmatched: 4.

As regards this clone: Other DNA variants within this sample encode the same CDR3. The chain combines TRBV5-6 with TRBJ2-1; D could derive from TRBD1 or TRBD2 (6 bases each). The germline V gene encodes CDR1 SGHDT and CDR2 YYEEEE. CDR3 size: 16 residues. Between the trimmed V and J ends, which lost 1 base and 4 bases, there was a span of 15 bases. This CDR3 reads CASSLTGANLYNEQFF. DNA for the CDR3: TGTGCCAGCAGCTTGACGGGGGCTAATCTGTACAATGAGCAGTTCTTC.

This chain joins TRBV27 and TRBJ2-2, with 8 positions matching TRBD1. Germline lookup yields CDR1 MNHEY and CDR2 SMNVEV (reference sequence). The CDR3 is 17 residues long. The junction had 9 bases not matched to a gene; V was cut back by 5 bases and J by 1 base. The CDR3 coding sequence is TGTGCCAGCAGTGGGGGTAGCGGACAGGGGAACACCGGGGAGCTGTTTTTT. Protein product: CASSGGSGQGNTGELFF.

The CDR3 spells CASSRIRGYYEQYF. The CDR3 bases are TGTGCCAGCAGCCGAATCAGGGGGTATTACGAGCAGTACTTC. The gene calls are TRBV6-5 and TRBJ2-7; 7 bases match TRBD1. Germline V gives CDR1 MNHEY, CDR2 SVGAGI. Trimming cost V 6 bases and J 4 bases; bases outside gene matches: 9. This CDR3 is 14 amino acids long.

The V gene is TRBV5-1, the J gene TRBJ1-2; D is perhaps TRBD1 (5 bases). The CDR3 is made up of 12 amino acids. CDR1 and CDR2 (germline): SGHRS, YFSETQ. V was shortened by 4 bases and J by 7 bases, with 11 bases between the two germline ends. CDR3 sequence: CASSPRGPGYTF. CDR3 DNA sequence: TGCGCCAGCAGCCCTAGGGGCCCTGGCTACACCTTC.